This T cell receptor (beta chain) was captured by sequencing in a study of blood T cell repertoires in COVID-19. On the study more broadly: Sample material is recorded as cDNA or gDNA derived from T cells, B-cell-depleted T cells, or PBMCs.

The assay was immunoSEQ multiplex PCR, and TCRdb's table has in-frame clones only and misses some. This table has 100,000 to 110,000 clones, roughly 80% appearing once. This CDR3 is built from 16 residues. With V trimmed by 3 bases and J by 0 bases, 4 bases remained unmatched. Germline V gene lookup returns CDR1 SNHLY and CDR2 FYNNEI. Sample: peripheral blood. The sequence derives from a woman in her seventies with acute or convalescent COVID-19. This sequence joins TRBV2 and TRBJ2-2; 7 nucleotides agree with TRBD2. The CDR3 sequence: CASSEQGGTNTGELFF. For the CDR3, the DNA is TGTGCCAGCAGTGAGCAGGGAGGGACGAACACCGGGGAGCTGTTTTTT.